This is a list of T cell receptor beta chains from one sample in a study of T cell responses to AZD1222 COVID-19 vaccine. Sequencing was performed with immunoSEQ multiplex PCR; in TCRdb, only in-frame clones are kept and a portion is missing. The sample lists more than 100,000 clones, about 94% occurring once. The specimen was peripheral blood, collected on day 0 of AZD1222 vaccination. These receptors all stem from an adult in good health. Each CDR3 is given with its conserved first and last residue. The D gene is left open where the match is weak. Some rows mark clone size as missing; the rest say once, few, many or name a class of expanded clone.

size	V	J	D	CDR3	DNA
NA	TRBV27	TRBJ1-2	TRBD1	CASSSLQGATNYGYTF	TGTGCCAGCAGTTCGCTACAGGGGGCGACCAACTATGGCTACACCTTC
NA	TRBV28	TRBJ2-5	TRBD1	CASSSTTDRDQETQYF	TGTGCCAGCAGTTCAACCACCGACAGGGACCAAGAGACCCAGTACTTC
NA	TRBV9	TRBJ1-4	TRBD1	CASSANRGGNEKLFF	TGTGCCAGCAGCGCCAACAGGGGGGGTAATGAAAAACTGTTTTTT
NA	TRBV4-1	TRBJ2-7	TRBD2	CASSQDQVGGASYEQYF	TGCGCCAGCAGCCAAGATCAGGTGGGAGGGGCGTCCTACGAGCAGTACTTC
NA	TRBV6-4	TRBJ2-1	NA	CASRREDWANEQFF	TGTGCCAGCAGGCGAGAGGATTGGGCCAATGAGCAGTTCTTC
NA	TRBV12-5	TRBJ2-5	NA	CASGLVGGPVETQYF	TGTGCTAGTGGTTTGGTAGGGGGGCCGGTGGAGACCCAGTACTTC
NA	TRBV27	TRBJ1-6	NA	CASRIGGIRGSPLHF	TGTGCCAGCCGCATTGGCGGCATACGGGGGTCACCCCTCCACTTT
NA	TRBV7-8	TRBJ2-7	NA	CASSLVRSYEQYF	TGTGCCAGCAGCTTAGTTCGGTCCTACGAGCAGTACTTC
NA	TRBV6-5	TRBJ2-5	NA	CASSYYSGETQYF	TGTGCCAGCAGTTACTACAGTGGAGAGACCCAGTACTTC
NA	TRBV5-6	TRBJ2-1	NA	CASSLGDYNEQFF	TGTGCCAGCAGCTTAGGGGACTACAATGAGCAGTTCTTC
NA	TRBV18	TRBJ1-2	NA	CASSPQGKPNYGYTF	TGTGCCAGCTCACCACAGGGTAAGCCTAACTATGGCTACACCTTC
NA	TRBV30	TRBJ2-5	NA	CAWTPTGETQYF	TGTGCCTGGACCCCCACCGGGGAGACCCAGTACTTC
once	TRBV19	TRBJ1-1	NA	CASSMGRNTEAFF	TGTGCCAGTAGTATGGGGAGGAACACTGAAGCTTTCTTT
NA	TRBV11-2	TRBJ2-1	NA	CASSSQGGVGQFF	TGTGCCAGCAGCTCCCAAGGTGGGGTTGGGCAGTTCTTC
NA	TRBV5-6	TRBJ2-7	TRBD2	CASSSGLVGEQYF	TGTGCCAGCAGCTCCGGACTAGTTGGGGAGCAGTACTTC
once	TRBV4-1	TRBJ2-7	TRBD2	CASSQDRFGGRPYEQYF	TGCGCCAGCAGCCAAGATCGGTTTGGCGGGAGACCCTACGAGCAGTACTTC
NA	TRBV23-1	TRBJ1-1	TRBD1	CASTRRTGTVSGTEAFF	TGCGCCAGCACCAGAAGGACAGGAACGGTCTCTGGCACTGAAGCTTTCTTT
NA	TRBV28	TRBJ2-1	NA	CASSVNRDNEQFF	TGTGCCAGCAGCGTAAATAGGGACAATGAGCAGTTCTTC
NA	TRBV18	TRBJ2-7	NA	CASSPERPGSFEQYF	TGTGCCAGCTCCCCCGAGCGTCCCGGAAGTTTCGAGCAGTACTTC
once	TRBV11-3	TRBJ1-1	NA	CASSLWIRKNTEAFF	TGTGCCAGCAGCTTGTGGATCCGAAAGAACACTGAAGCTTTCTTT
NA	TRBV6-5	TRBJ1-6	NA	CASSPGHRNSPLHF	TGTGCCAGCAGTCCGGGACACCGAAATTCACCCCTCCACTTT
once	TRBV5-1	TRBJ2-5	TRBD2	CASSFGREETQYF	TGCGCCAGCAGCTTTGGGAGGGAAGAGACCCAGTACTTC
NA	TRBV5-4	TRBJ2-7	TRBD2	CASSWGGQGIYEQYF	TGTGCCAGCAGCTGGGGGGGTCAGGGCATTTACGAGCAGTACTTC
NA	TRBV10-3	TRBJ1-5	TRBD1	CAISAVGGSQPQHF	TGTGCCATCAGTGCCGTAGGGGGCAGTCAGCCCCAGCATTTT
NA	TRBV2	TRBJ1-2	NA	CARARNLGGATGYTF	TGTGCCAGGGCCAGGAACCTGGGGGGGGCGACTGGCTACACCTTC
NA	TRBV4-2	TRBJ2-2	NA	CASSQELVSWDNTGELFF	TGTGCCAGCAGCCAAGAATTAGTGTCTTGGGACAACACCGGGGAGCTGTTTTTT
NA	TRBV7-3	TRBJ1-1	NA	CASSLQGTSYEAFF	TGTGCCAGCAGCTTACAGGGAACTAGTTATGAAGCTTTCTTT
NA	TRBV30	TRBJ1-3	NA	CAGRTSGNTIYF	TGTGCCGGACGGACGAGTGGAAACACCATATATTTT
NA	TRBV14	TRBJ2-2	TRBD2	CASSRTSGTTGELFF	TGTGCCAGCAGTAGGACTAGCGGGACCACCGGGGAGCTGTTTTTT
NA	TRBV5-4	TRBJ2-1	NA	CAAGRPPGEQFF	TGTGCCGCGGGCCGCCCCCCGGGAGAGCAGTTCTTC
NA	TRBV9	TRBJ1-2	NA	CASGRLTF	TGTGCCAGCGGGCGGCTCACCTTC
NA	TRBV30	TRBJ1-4	TRBD1	CAWSGTGGAEKLFF	TGTGCCTGGAGCGGGACAGGGGGCGCAGAAAAACTGTTTTTT
NA	TRBV28	TRBJ2-7	NA	CASSHPSTGTYEQYF	TGTGCCAGCAGTCACCCCTCGACAGGAACCTACGAGCAGTACTTC
NA	TRBV28	TRBJ2-2	NA	CAGRKLGTGELFF	TGTGCCGGCCGGAAGCTCGGGACCGGGGAGCTGTTTTTT
NA	TRBV3-1/TRBV3-2	TRBJ2-2	NA	CASSSIPYPTGELFF	TGTGCCAGCAGTTCTATACCCTACCCAACCGGGGAGCTGTTTTTT
NA	TRBV3-1/TRBV3-2	TRBJ2-4	NA	CASSQLSQSILKNIQYF	TGTGCCAGCAGCCAATTGTCACAAAGCATCCTAAAAAACATTCAGTACTTC
NA	TRBV28	TRBJ2-5	TRBD2	CASRLPRAPGGETQYF	TGTGCCAGCAGGTTACCGCGGGCCCCCGGGGGGGAGACCCAGTACTTC
NA	TRBV4-3	TRBJ1-6	NA	CASSQEYGSPLHF	TGCGCCAGCAGCCAAGAATACGGTTCACCCCTCCACTTT
NA	TRBV12-3/TRBV12-4	TRBJ1-4	NA	CASSLRGEKLFF	TGTGCCAGCAGTTTGCGAGGGGAAAAACTGTTTTTT
NA	TRBV27	TRBJ1-5	TRBD1	CASSPRTGGHPQHF	TGTGCCAGCAGTCCAAGGACAGGGGGCCATCCCCAGCATTTT
NA	TRBV27	TRBJ1-1	NA	CASSWAGGVGTEAFF	TGTGCCAGCAGTTGGGCAGGTGGCGTGGGAACTGAAGCTTTCTTT
NA	TRBV19	TRBJ2-7	TRBD2	CASMIAGGPGEQYF	TGTGCCAGTATGATAGCGGGAGGGCCCGGCGAGCAGTACTTC
NA	TRBV10-2	TRBJ1-3	NA	CASSPRQFSGNTIYF	TGCGCCAGCAGTCCGAGACAGTTCTCTGGAAACACCATATATTTT
NA	TRBV10-3	TRBJ1-5	NA	CAIGGTGHLGNQPQHF	TGTGCCATCGGGGGGACGGGGCATTTAGGCAATCAGCCCCAGCATTTT
NA	TRBV5-1	TRBJ2-3	TRBD1	CASSPDRVQYF	TGCGCCAGCAGCCCGGACAGGGTACAGTATTTT
NA	TRBV5-6	TRBJ1-1	NA	CASSLTGPTEAFF	TGTGCCAGCAGCTTGACGGGACCCACTGAAGCTTTCTTT
NA	TRBV12-3/TRBV12-4	TRBJ2-7	NA	CASRPPNGYEQYF	TGTGCCAGCAGACCCCCAAACGGCTACGAGCAGTACTTC
NA	TRBV27	TRBJ2-3	NA	CASSLFGLAVSKEGTDTQYF	TGTGCCAGCAGTTTATTTGGGCTAGCAGTATCCAAAGAGGGCACAGATACGCAGTATTTT
NA	TRBV27	TRBJ1-4	TRBD1	CASSPSGGQGLFF	TGTGCCAGCAGCCCGTCTGGGGGACAGGGTCTGTTTTTT
NA	TRBV5-4	TRBJ1-2	TRBD1	CASSSAGDRGREYGYTF	TGTGCCAGCAGCTCAGCGGGGGACAGGGGGCGCGAATATGGCTACACCTTC
NA	TRBV7-8	TRBJ2-7	NA	CASSLTEFPYEQYF	TGTGCCAGCAGCTTGACAGAATTCCCCTACGAGCAGTACTTC
NA	TRBV5-1	TRBJ2-1	NA	CASSLSDEQFF	TGCGCCAGCAGCTTGTCGGATGAGCAGTTCTTC
NA	TRBV10-2	TRBJ1-1	NA	CASSSVNTEAFF	TGCGCCAGCAGTTCGGTGAACACTGAAGCTTTCTTT
NA	TRBV5-1	TRBJ1-1	NA	CASSLGGGETEAFF	TGCGCCAGCAGCTTGGGAGGGGGTGAGACTGAAGCTTTCTTT
NA	TRBV6-2/TRBV6-3	TRBJ2-7	TRBD2	CASSYQTGLAGNEQYF	TGTGCCAGCAGTTACCAGACTGGACTAGCGGGGAACGAGCAGTACTTC